The 28 T cell receptor beta chains presented below share a single source sample, sequenced in a study of neoadjuvant nivolumab and ipilimumab in lung cancer. Data came from immunoSEQ multiplex PCR; TCRdb stores just in-frame clones and leaves some out. The sample carries about 38,000 clones, 89% recorded once. The sample in question was peripheral blood, obtained before neoadjuvant nivolumab, alone or with ipilimumab. These receptors were obtained from an adult with non-small cell lung cancer.

This chain joins TRBV19 and TRBJ2-3; 9 nucleotides match TRBD2. This CDR3 is built from 15 residues. V trimming: 4 bases; J trimming: 4 bases; junction bases outside the gene matches: 6. The germline V gene encodes CDR1 LNHDA and CDR2 SQIVND (reference sequence). The CDR3 loop reads CASSTYSGSADTQYF. Written as DNA, the CDR3 is TGTGCCAGTAGTACCTATAGCGGGAGCGCAGATACGCAGTATTTT.

The genes are TRBV2 and TRBJ2-1, with TRBD2 identical over 8 bases. The germline V gene encodes CDR1 SNHLY and CDR2 FYNNEI. Trimming at V came to 1 base and at J to 4 bases, leaving 6 bases not matched to a gene. The CDR3 has 16 residues. The CDR3: CASSEGGAGAYNEQFF. The CDR3 nucleotides are TGTGCCAGCAGTGAAGGGGGAGCGGGAGCTTACAATGAGCAGTTCTTC.

The V gene is TRBV2, the J gene TRBJ1-1; a possible D gene is TRBD1 (5 bases). The CDR3 covers 13 residues. V shed 6 bases and J shed 1 base, with 9 bases lying between them. From germline, CDR1 is SNHLY and CDR2 FYNNEI. The chain's CDR3 is CASSREWNTEAFF. CDR3 sequence (DNA): TGTGCCAGCAGCAGGGAGTGGAACACTGAAGCTTTCTTT.

The CDR3 DNA follows: TGTGCCAGCAGCTTACAGCGGCTGTCCGGGGAGCTGTTTTTT. It is translated as CASSLQRLSGELFF. The chain carries TRBV11-2 and TRBJ2-2, with D perhaps TRBD2 (5 bases). There are 14 residues in the CDR3. V was pared by 2 bases and J by 6 bases, with 10 bases between. Germline values: CDR1 SGHAT, CDR2 FQNNGV.

The V call is TRBV5-4, the J call TRBJ2-5; 7 bases agree with TRBD2. The CDR3 is made up of 13 amino acids. The V gene's germline CDR1 is SGHNT and CDR2 YYREEE (reference sequence). Losses at the gene ends were 4 bases for V and 4 bases for J; bases not matched to a gene: 4. The CDR3 sequence is CASSTGGRETQYF. CDR3 sequence (DNA): TGTGCCAGCAGCACGGGGGGTCGAGAGACCCAGTACTTC.

V is TRBV11-2 and J is TRBJ2-4; TRBD2 agrees at 13 bases. Germline V gene lookup returns CDR1 SGHAT and CDR2 FQNNGV. This CDR3 has 18 residues. V trimming: 5 bases; J trimming: 3 bases; junction bases outside the gene matches: 10. The CDR3 spells CASSTHPGLAGVKNIQYF. CDR3 DNA: TGTGCCAGCAGCACCCACCCTGGACTAGCGGGAGTCAAAAACATTCAGTACTTC. The full variable domain, with the rest looked up from reference TRBV11-2 and TRBJ2-4, is EAGVAQSPRYKIIEKRQSVAFWCNPISGHATLYWYQQILGQGPKLLIQFQNNGVVDDSQLPKDRFSAERLKGVDSTLKIQPAKLEDSAVYLCASSTHPGLAGVKNIQYFGAGTRLSVL.

V and J are TRBV19 and TRBJ2-3; 9 bases are a match to TRBD2. With V trimmed by 6 bases and J by 2 bases, 12 bases remained unmatched. This CDR3 is built from 17 residues. The germline V gene has CDR1 LNHDA and CDR2 SQIVND (reference sequence). The DNA of the CDR3 is TGTGCCAGTAGGAGCGGGAGGACCTTTCTAACCACAGATACGCAGTATTTT. Its translation: CASRSGRTFLTTDTQYF. The whole variable domain, filled in from reference TRBV19 and TRBJ2-3, reads DGGITQSPKYLFRKEGQNVTLSCEQNLNHDAMYWYRQDPGQGLRLIYYSQIVNDFQKGDIAEGYSVSREKKESFPLTVTSAQKNPTAFYLCASRSGRTFLTTDTQYFGPGTRLTVL.

CDR3 sequence: CSAELTAGQGFAFF. CDR3 coding DNA: TGCAGCGCAGAGTTAACAGCGGGACAGGGGTTTGCTTTCTTT. The chain has TRBV29-1 and TRBJ1-1, with 10 bases identical to TRBD1. The CDR3 covers 14 residues. Germline trimming cut 7 bases from V and 11 bases from J; bases unmatched to any gene: 16. In germline, CDR1 is SQVTM, CDR2 ANQGSEA.

This chain uses TRBV5-6 with TRBJ2-7; 12 nucleotides match TRBD2. The CDR3 runs 15 residues. Germline-derived CDR1 and CDR2 are SGHDT and YYEEEE. V was clipped by 6 bases and J by 3 bases; unmatched bases: 7. This CDR3 is CASTPSGRARYEQYF. DNA for the CDR3: TGTGCCAGCACCCCTAGCGGGAGGGCCCGCTACGAGCAGTACTTC.

The gene calls are TRBV4-1 and TRBJ2-2; 9 bases fit TRBD1. V trimming: 4 bases; J trimming: 5 bases; junction bases outside the gene matches: 5. The CDR3 spans 15 residues. Germline CDR1 is MGHRA and CDR2 is YSYEKL. This chain's CDR3 is CASSPTGTGTGELFF. The CDR3 region has the DNA TGCGCCAGCAGCCCGACCGGGACAGGGACCGGGGAGCTGTTTTTT.

The DNA for the CDR3 is TGTGCCAGCAGCCCGCTTCCGACTAGCGGGAGGGACACCGGGGAGCTGTTTTTT. It is translated as CASSPLPTSGRDTGELFF. The V gene is TRBV7-3, the J gene TRBJ2-2; TRBD2 matches 14 bases. Unmatched junction bases numbered 8, after V lost 5 bases and J lost 3 bases. There are 18 residues in the CDR3. CDR1 is SGHTA, CDR2 FQGTGA, per germline.

This chain links TRBV28 with TRBJ2-3; no clear D. This CDR3 region has 12 residues. V was shortened by 8 bases and J by 2 bases, with 8 bases between the two germline ends. Germline V gene sequence: CDR1 MDHEN, CDR2 SYDVKM. The CDR3 here is CASGGPTDTQYF. The DNA of the CDR3 is TGTGCCAGCGGTGGTCCCACAGATACGCAGTATTTT. The full variable domain, completed using reference TRBV28 and TRBJ2-3, is DVKVTQSSRYLVKRTGEKVFLECVQDMDHENMFWYRQDPGLGLRLIYFSYDVKMKEKGDIPEGYSVSREKKERFSLILESASTNQTSMYLCASGGPTDTQYFGPGTRLTVL.

The chain combines TRBV14 with TRBJ2-1, with D unclear. Trimming removed 4 bases from V and 6 bases from J, with 4 bases in between. The CDR3 contains 11 residues. Germline V gene sequence: CDR1 SGHDN, CDR2 FVKESK. CDR3 in amino acids: CASSLLNEQFF. In nucleotides, the CDR3 is TGTGCCAGCAGCCTCCTCAATGAGCAGTTCTTC. Full variable domain (missing parts from reference TRBV14 and TRBJ2-1): EAGVTQFPSHSVIEKGQTVTLRCDPISGHDNLYWYRRVMGKEIKFLLHFVKESKQDESGMPNNRFLAERTGGTYSTLKVQPAELEDSGVYFCASSLLNEQFFGPGTRLTVL.

For the CDR3, the DNA is TGTGCCAGCAGTGGGGAGCGGGCGGCAGATACGCAGTATTTT. Translating gives CASSGERAADTQYF. This chain joins TRBV6-5 and TRBJ2-3; TRBD2 is a possible D gene (6 bases). V gave up 5 bases and J gave up 4 bases, with 13 bases separating them. Looked up from germline, CDR1 is MNHEY and CDR2 is SVGAGI. CDR3 length: 14 amino acids.

This rearrangement joins TRBV1 to TRBJ2-3; no check of the table's D call, TRBD2, against the DNA was made. TRBV1 is shown as a pseudogene. The CDR3 runs to 17 residues. CDR3 in amino acids: CTSSPRTSGRGADTQYF. CDR3 DNA sequence: TGCACCAGCAGCCCGAGGACTAGCGGGAGAGGGGCAGATACGCAGTATTTT.

This sequence joins TRBV7-8 and TRBJ2-7, with a possible D match to TRBD1 (6 bases). V gave up 5 bases and J gave up 4 bases, with 15 bases separating them. This CDR3 has 14 amino acids. Germline assignment: CDR1 SGHVS and CDR2 FQNEAQ. The CDR3 sequence: CASSVSTGRYEQYF. The DNA of the CDR3 is TGTGCCAGCAGCGTCAGTACAGGGAGATACGAGCAGTACTTC.

This clone was counted once. CDR3 coding DNA: TGTGCCAGCAGTTACTCCGGGGCAAACCTCTACGAGCAGTACTTC. Its protein product is CASSYSGANLYEQYF. This chain uses TRBV6-5 with TRBJ2-7; D might be TRBD1 or TRBD2, each matching 5 bases. Per germline, CDR1 MNHEY and CDR2 SVGAGI. This CDR3 is built from 15 residues. V was clipped by 0 bases and J by 3 bases, with 12 bases between them.

The rearrangement uses TRBV4-1 and TRBJ1-3, with a weak D call TRBD1 (5 bases). V was pared by 3 bases and J by 8 bases, with 14 bases between. This CDR3 has 14 amino acids. Looked up from germline, CDR1 is MGHRA and CDR2 is YSYEKL. CDR3 region: CASSHLGAEDTIYF. The CDR3 DNA is TGCGCCAGCAGCCACCTCGGGGCGGAGGACACCATATATTTT.

The J gene is TRBJ2-1, the V gene TRBV4-2; 9 nucleotides agree with TRBD2. Trimming removed 4 bases from V and 2 bases from J; junction bases left unmatched: 6. The CDR3 spans 16 residues. Germline CDR1 and CDR2: LGHNA and YNFKEQ. The CDR3 here is CASSLISGSAYNEQFF. Here the CDR3 DNA reads TGTGCCAGCAGCCTGATTAGCGGGAGCGCCTACAATGAGCAGTTCTTC.

The chain uses TRBV11-3 and TRBJ2-5, with D perhaps TRBD2 (5 bases). Germline V gene data show CDR1 as SGHNT and CDR2 as YENEEA. V shed 5 bases and J shed 5 bases, with 6 bases lying between them. The CDR3 is made up of 11 amino acids. CDR3 region: CASSRGETQYF. CDR3 nucleotides: TGTGCCAGCAGCCGAGGGGAGACCCAGTACTTC.

This sequence joins TRBV19 and TRBJ2-1; a weak D match, TRBD1 (5 bases). V shed 4 bases and J shed 2 bases, with 6 bases lying between them. Germline CDR1 and CDR2: LNHDA and SQIVND (reference sequence). This CDR3 comprises 13 residues. The CDR3 protein is CASSRGPYNEQFF. DNA for the CDR3: TGTGCCAGTAGTAGGGGCCCCTACAATGAGCAGTTCTTC.

The chain has TRBV18 and TRBJ2-3; 7 positions agree with TRBD2. Germline V CDR1 and CDR2: KGHSH, LQKENI. This CDR3 is 17 amino acids long. V was clipped by 2 bases and J by 7 bases; unmatched bases: 15. CDR3 nucleotides: TGTGCCAGCTCACCAGCCGGGGGTGGCGGGAGCCGTAATACGCAGTATTTT. It yields the protein CASSPAGGGGSRNTQYF. Full variable domain (remainder filled in from reference TRBV18 and TRBJ2-3): NAGVMQNPRHLVRRRGQEARLRCSPMKGHSHVYWYRQLPEEGLKFMVYLQKENIIDESGMPKERFSAEFPKEGPSILRIQQVVRGDSAAYFCASSPAGGGGSRNTQYFGPGTRLTVL.

The count of this clone is one. V gene TRBV29-1 combines with J gene TRBJ2-7; D is unclear. The ends were cut back, 2 bases at V and 2 bases at J, with 19 bases in the middle. Per germline, CDR1 SQVTM and CDR2 ANQGSEA. The CDR3 extends over 16 amino acids. The CDR3 is CSVEPTLRKNAYEQYF. CDR3 sequence (DNA): TGCAGCGTTGAACCAACCCTTCGAAAAAACGCCTACGAGCAGTACTTC.

This rearrangement joins TRBV29-1 to TRBJ1-1; 9 positions match TRBD1. Unmatched junction bases numbered 7, after V lost 7 bases and J lost 10 bases. Germline V gene lookup returns CDR1 SQVTM and CDR2 ANQGSEA. This CDR3 spans 11 amino acids. As DNA, the CDR3 is TGCAGCGCCGCACAGGGGGCTGGAGCTTTCTTT. This encodes CSAAQGAGAFF. Full variable domain (outside the CDR3, taken from reference TRBV29-1 and TRBJ1-1): SAVISQKPSRDICQRGTSLTIQCQVDSQVTMMFWYRQQPGQSLTLIATANQGSEATYESGFVIDKFPISRPNLTFSTLTVSNMSPEDSSIYLCSAAQGAGAFFGQGTRLTVV.

The chain joins TRBV4-1 to TRBJ2-7; 11 nucleotides line up with TRBD2. The V segment lost 3 bases and the J segment 0 bases; nucleotides outside the gene matches: 7. The CDR3 runs to 17 residues. Germline CDR1 MGHRA, CDR2 YSYEKL. Written as DNA, the CDR3 is TGCGCCAGCAGCCATCCCGGGACTAGCGGAAGCTCCTACGAGCAGTACTTC. Translation gives CASSHPGTSGSSYEQYF.

The chain has TRBV5-4 and TRBJ2-1; D unclear. Deletions cut 2 bases from V and 2 bases from J, with 11 bases between. This CDR3 contains 15 residues. Germline CDR1 is SGHNT and CDR2 is YYREEE (reference sequence). The CDR3 nucleotides read TGTGCCAGCAGCTTTTGGGCTGGAGCCTACAATGAGCAGTTCTTC. It specifies CASSFWAGAYNEQFF.

J is TRBJ1-2 and V is TRBV6-5, with TRBD1 matching over 7 bases. J gave up 6 bases and V 0 bases, and 10 bases lay outside the gene matches. Germline CDR1 is MNHEY and CDR2 is SVGAGI. The CDR3 loop spans 16 amino acids. The chain's CDR3 is CASSYSPTGLPDGYTF. In nucleotides, the CDR3 is TGTGCCAGCAGTTACTCGCCGACAGGGCTCCCCGATGGCTACACCTTC.

This chain connects TRBV11-2 to TRBJ2-2; TRBD2 agrees at 7 bases. There are 15 residues in the CDR3. The V gene end was trimmed by 2 bases and the J gene end by 5 bases; junction bases not matched to a gene: 5. Germline CDR1 reads SGHAT; CDR2 reads FQNNGV. CDR3 nucleotides: TGTGCCAGCAGCTTATTCGGGGGGAGGACCGGGGAGCTGTTTTTT. Translation: CASSLFGGRTGELFF.